The 25 T cell receptor beta chains in this list originate from one sample, sequenced in a study of post-analysis software for immune sequencing data. The study's findings and limits: The study found TRBV5-6, TRBV5-1 and TRBV20-1 among a few TRBV segments more frequent in patients than controls.

Antigens for these TCRs are unknown. Tagging with unique molecular identifiers was a feature of the TCR beta cDNA libraries. TCRdb used MiXCR to reprocess the PCR reads, holding one entry per CDR3 protein. The data hold more than 500,000 distinct CDR3 sequences, with 34% observed a single time. The sequencing sample was made of blood. These receptor sequences come from a girl between 2 and 17 years old with multiple sclerosis.

CDR3 residues: CASSALEGNTEAFF. The DNA of the CDR3 is TGTGCCAGCAGCGCCTTAGAAGGAAACACTGAAGCTTTCTTT. The V and J genes are TRBV11-2 and TRBJ1-1; D is undetermined. Germline-derived CDR1 and CDR2 are SGHAT and FQNNGV. V dropped 5 bases and J dropped 2 bases, with 12 bases sitting between them. CDR3 length: 14 amino acids.

The chain is built from TRBV2 and TRBJ2-5; 9 nucleotides align to TRBD1. The CDR3 length is 14 residues. Trimming at V came to 6 bases and at J to 11 bases, leaving 13 bases not matched to a gene. From germline, CDR1 is SNHLY and CDR2 FYNNEI. CDR3 amino acids: CASRHRGPVNEQYF. The CDR3 DNA sequence: TGTGCCAGCAGGCACAGGGGGCCGGTCAATGAGCAGTACTTC.

The gene calls are TRBV3-1 and TRBJ2-3; no definite D call. CDR1 and CDR2 from the germline V gene are LGHDT and YNNKEL (reference sequence). CDR3 length equals 16 residues. V lost 1 base to trimming and J lost 4 bases, with 15 bases between them. Written as DNA, the CDR3 is TGTGCCAGCAGCCAAGTTCAAGGCTTTCATCCAGATACGCAGTATTTT. It codes for CASSQVQGFHPDTQYF.

As for this clonotype: At one of its ends the junction is not consistent with the germline gene, which may arise from a read error. The chain uses TRBV7-7 and TRBJ2-1; unclear D gene. This CDR3 is built from 16 residues. Germline assignment: CDR1 SSHAT and CDR2 FNYEAQ (reference sequence). CDR3 sequence (DNA): TGTGCTAGCAGCCCCCTCACGGCCCCCTCCTACAATGAGCAGTTCTTC. This translates into CASSPLTAPSYNEQFF.

The sample holds one count of this clonotype. The chain links TRBV20-1 to TRBJ2-7; TRBD2 agrees at 10 bases. This CDR3 is built from 14 residues. In germline, CDR1 is DFQATT, CDR2 SNEGSKA (reference sequence). Trimming at V came to 0 bases and at J to 10 bases, leaving 9 bases not matched to a gene. The chain's CDR3 is CSARENHLAGVQYF. The DNA of the CDR3 is TGCAGTGCTAGAGAAAACCACCTAGCGGGGGTCCAGTACTTC.

This rearrangement joins TRBV6-1 to TRBJ1-1; D may be TRBD1 (5 bases). This CDR3 has 17 residues. CDR1 MNHNS and CDR2 SASEGT come from the germline V gene. V lost 6 bases and J 4 bases, leaving 24 bases between the germline ends. The CDR3 region is CASRGLGTWEIPTEAFF. CDR3 bases: TGTGCCAGCAGGGGGCTGGGGACTTGGGAGATCCCCACTGAAGCTTTCTTT.

The chain has TRBV20-1 and TRBJ2-1; D gene uncertain. The CDR3 consists of 12 residues. The V gene lost 6 bases and the J gene lost 1 base, with 7 bases spanning the gap. Germline V CDR1 and CDR2: DFQATT, SNEGSKA (reference sequence). The CDR3 reads CSALPSYNEQFF. DNA of the CDR3: TGCAGTGCCCTCCCTTCCTACAATGAGCAGTTCTTC.

V is TRBV6-5 and J is TRBJ2-3; D perhaps matches TRBD2 (5 bases). CDR1 and CDR2 (germline): MNHEY, SVGAGI. Trimming took off 2 bases at V and 1 base at J, with 19 bases between the two ends. This CDR3 region has 18 residues. Here the CDR3 reads CASSYPSSVGAGTDTQYF. In DNA form, the CDR3 reads TGTGCCAGCAGTTACCCCTCCTCGGTGGGAGCAGGCACAGATACGCAGTATTTT.

The sample holds a few counts of this clonotype. The chain combines TRBV5-1 with TRBJ2-3; D is undetermined. There are 13 residues in the CDR3. The ends were cut back, 7 bases at V and 0 bases at J, with 9 bases in the middle. CDR1 and CDR2 (germline): SGHRS, YFSETQ. The CDR3 here is CASAMGSTDTQYF. The CDR3 nucleotides are TGCGCCAGCGCGATGGGGAGCACAGATACGCAGTATTTT.

This chain uses TRBV11-2 with TRBJ2-1; 11 positions match TRBD1. Trimming took 6 bases from V and 15 from J; bases not matched to a gene: 7. The CDR3 runs 12 residues. The germline V gene has CDR1 SGHAT and CDR2 FQNNGV. Written as DNA, the CDR3 is TGTGCCAGCAGTTTGGGACAGGGGGATTCGTTCTTC. Encoded protein: CASSLGQGDSFF.

This clonotype was seen more than once but under ten times. The chain combines TRBV5-1 with TRBJ2-1, with TRBD1 as a possible D gene (5 bases). Trimming removed 3 bases at V and 2 bases at J, with 9 bases between. The germline gives CDR1 SGHRS, CDR2 YFSETQ. The CDR3 contains 14 residues. The CDR3: CASSSVGAYNEQFF. CDR3 nucleotides: TGCGCCAGCAGCTCAGTAGGGGCCTACAATGAGCAGTTCTTC.

The rearrangement links TRBV7-9 to TRBJ2-1; 8 nucleotides agree with TRBD1. The assigned J gene may be wrong: the sequence end matches TRBJ2-7 better. Germline CDR1 is SEHNR and CDR2 is FQNEAQ (reference sequence). The CDR3 covers 15 residues. The CDR3 protein is CASSIRTGSGDEQYF. Here the CDR3 DNA reads TGTGCCAGCTCAATTCGGACAGGGTCTGGCGACGAGCAGTACTTC.

This chain uses TRBV6-1 with TRBJ1-2; perhaps TRBD1 as D (5 bases). Germline V CDR1 and CDR2: MNHNS, SASEGT. This CDR3 has 13 amino acids. V was pared by 5 bases and J by 4 bases, with 11 bases between. DNA of the CDR3: TGTGCCAGCAGTACGGGGGGGGTCTATGGCTACACCTTC. Translation: CASSTGGVYGYTF.

The chain has TRBV12-3 or TRBV12-4 and TRBJ2-5, with 9 bases lining up with TRBD2. The V gene end was trimmed by 3 bases and the J gene end by 4 bases; junction bases not matched to a gene: 9. CDR3 length equals 16 residues. The CDR3 reads CASSFFSGGKGETQYF. The DNA of the CDR3 is TGTGCCAGCAGTTTTTTTAGCGGGGGAAAGGGAGAGACCCAGTACTTC.

V and J are TRBV18 and TRBJ2-5; 9 bases agree with TRBD1. Trimming removed 3 bases from V and 3 bases from J; junction bases left unmatched: 8. CDR3 length equals 16 residues. The germline V gene has CDR1 KGHSH and CDR2 LQKENI. The CDR3 sequence is CASSPIPTGGEETQYF. The CDR3 coding sequence is TGTGCCAGCTCACCGATCCCGACAGGGGGAGAAGAGACCCAGTACTTC.

This clonotype was detected a few times. The chain uses TRBV10-3 and TRBJ2-3, with 8 positions matching TRBD1. There are 12 residues in the CDR3. CDR1 and CDR2 from the germline V gene are ENHRY and SYGVKD. J lost 3 bases, V lost 11 bases, and 4 bases had no gene match. The CDR3 DNA is TGTGCCTTAGGACAGGGAACAGATACGCAGTATTTT. It yields the protein CALGQGTDTQYF.

The V call is TRBV5-1, the J call TRBJ2-2; no clear D gene. Between the trimmed V and J ends, which lost 0 bases and 2 bases, there was a span of 5 bases. This CDR3 spans 14 amino acids. CDR1 and CDR2 from the germline V gene are SGHRS and YFSETQ. The CDR3, as DNA: TGCGCCAGCAGCTTGGCCACAAACACCGGGGAGCTGTTTTTT. Translated: CASSLATNTGELFF.

This chain uses TRBV3-1 with TRBJ1-2, with 8 bases lining up with TRBD1. The CDR3 runs 15 residues. J gave up 7 bases and V 0 bases, and 7 bases lay outside the gene matches. CDR1 LGHDT and CDR2 YNNKEL come from the germline V gene (reference sequence). CDR3 protein: CASSQDSGTGLGYTF. In nucleotides, the CDR3 is TGTGCCAGCAGCCAAGATAGCGGGACAGGACTTGGCTACACCTTC.

This clonotype has a handful of counts. The CDR3 DNA is TGCAGTGCTAGCCAGGAGGGACTAGCGGGGGTAATCTCCTACGAGCAGTACTTC. Translated, it gives CSASQEGLAGVISYEQYF. The chain links TRBV20-1 to TRBJ2-7; 14 nucleotides agree with TRBD2. V was clipped by 3 bases and J by 0 bases; unmatched bases: 10. The CDR3 runs 18 residues. In germline, CDR1 is DFQATT, CDR2 SNEGSKA (reference sequence).

Notes on this clonotype: At one end the junction does not follow the germline gene, possibly because of a read error. This chain links TRBV10-3 with TRBJ2-5; D gene unclear. The CDR3 length is 14 residues. The germline gives CDR1 ENHRY, CDR2 SYGVKD. The CDR3 bases are TGTGCCATCAGGGAGTCTACCTCCCCCACCACCCAGTACTTC. Translation gives CAIRESTSPTTQYF.

The CDR3 coding sequence is TGTGCCAGCAGCCGGCTGGGCGCGGGCTATGGCTACACCTTC. This gives the protein CASSRLGAGYGYTF. The chain links TRBV3-1 to TRBJ1-2; D not resolved. The CDR3 extends over 14 amino acids. V shed 4 bases and J shed 4 bases, with 13 bases lying between them. Looked up from germline, CDR1 is LGHDT and CDR2 is YNNKEL (reference sequence).

V and J are TRBV9 and TRBJ2-5, with D perhaps matching TRBD2 (7 bases). Germline V gene sequence: CDR1 SGDLS, CDR2 YYNGEE. This CDR3 has 15 residues. Trimming pared 0 bases from V and 5 bases from J, leaving 14 bases between. The CDR3 reads CASSVVGGGPETQYF. The CDR3 DNA reads TGTGCCAGCAGCGTAGTAGGGGGGGGCCCGGAGACCCAGTACTTC.

The rearrangement joins TRBV2 to TRBJ1-4, with D uncertain. The germline V gene encodes CDR1 SNHLY and CDR2 FYNNEI. V shed 6 bases and J shed 3 bases, with 20 bases lying between them. The CDR3 loop spans 17 amino acids. The CDR3 region is CASSPRRKGTPNEKLFF. The CDR3, as DNA: TGTGCCAGCAGCCCGCGACGAAAGGGAACACCTAATGAAAAACTGTTTTTT. Complete variable domain (other parts from reference TRBV2 and TRBJ1-4): EPEVTQTPSHQVTQMGQEVILRCVPISNHLYFYWYRQILGQKVEFLVSFYNNEISEKSEIFDDQFSVERPDGSNFTLKIRSTKLEDSAMYFCASSPRRKGTPNEKLFFGSGTQLSVL.

The chain combines TRBV15 with TRBJ2-1; tentative D call: TRBD1 (9 bases). CDR1 LNHNV and CDR2 YYDKDF come from the germline V gene (reference sequence). Trimming removed 11 bases from V and 6 bases from J, with 23 bases in between. The CDR3 extends over 15 amino acids. CDR3 sequence (DNA): TGTGCCGAACGGGGGGGGACAGGGATGGTCAATGAGCAGTTCTTC. Translated: CAERGGTGMVNEQFF.

The chain is built from TRBV12-3 or TRBV12-4 and TRBJ2-1; weak D call: TRBD2 (6 bases). This CDR3 spans 14 amino acids. Trimming shortened V by 6 bases and J by 4 bases, and 13 bases separated the two germline ends. The CDR3 nucleotides are TGTGCCAGCAGCATGACTAGTGTTTACAATGAGCAGTTCTTC. It yields the protein CASSMTSVYNEQFF.